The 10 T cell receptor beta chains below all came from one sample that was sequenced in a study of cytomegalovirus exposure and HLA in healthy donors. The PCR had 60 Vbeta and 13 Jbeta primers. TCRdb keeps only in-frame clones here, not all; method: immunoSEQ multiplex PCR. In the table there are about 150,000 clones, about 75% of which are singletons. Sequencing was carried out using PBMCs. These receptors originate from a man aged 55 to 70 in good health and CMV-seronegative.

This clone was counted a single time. This chain's CDR3 is CASSLKLLAGRNTGELFF. DNA for the CDR3: TGTGCCAGCAGCTTGAAGCTCCTAGCGGGGCGAAACACCGGGGAGCTGTTTTTT. The chain recombines TRBV5-4 with TRBJ2-2; 9 bases are shared with TRBD2. Germline values: CDR1 SGHNT, CDR2 YYREEE (reference sequence). V dropped 1 base and J dropped 2; count of bases not matched to a gene: 9. The CDR3 length is 18 residues.

The CDR3 DNA reads as TGTGCCAGCAGCGTAGCCTTGACAGATACGCAGTATTTT. As protein: CASSVALTDTQYF. The rearrangement uses TRBV9 and TRBJ2-3; D not certain. Looked up from germline, CDR1 is SGDLS and CDR2 is YYNGEE. The germline V and J ends were trimmed by 0 bases and 3 bases, with 5 bases remaining between them. The CDR3 runs 13 residues.

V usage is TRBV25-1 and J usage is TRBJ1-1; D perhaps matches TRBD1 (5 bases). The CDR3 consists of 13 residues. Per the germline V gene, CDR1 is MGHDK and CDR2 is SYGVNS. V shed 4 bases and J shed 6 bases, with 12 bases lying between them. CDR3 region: CASSASRAPEAFF. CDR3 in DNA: TGTGCCAGCAGTGCCTCCAGGGCCCCTGAAGCTTTCTTT.

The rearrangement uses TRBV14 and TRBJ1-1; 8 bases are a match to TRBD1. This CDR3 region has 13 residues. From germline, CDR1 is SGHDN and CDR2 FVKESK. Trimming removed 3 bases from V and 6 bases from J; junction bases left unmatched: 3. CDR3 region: CASSQDRDAEAFF. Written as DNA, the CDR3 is TGTGCCAGCAGCCAGGACAGGGACGCTGAAGCTTTCTTT. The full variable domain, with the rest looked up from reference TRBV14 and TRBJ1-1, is EAGVTQFPSHSVIEKGQTVTLRCDPISGHDNLYWYRRVMGKEIKFLLHFVKESKQDESGMPNNRFLAERTGGTYSTLKVQPAELEDSGVYFCASSQDRDAEAFFGQGTRLTVV.

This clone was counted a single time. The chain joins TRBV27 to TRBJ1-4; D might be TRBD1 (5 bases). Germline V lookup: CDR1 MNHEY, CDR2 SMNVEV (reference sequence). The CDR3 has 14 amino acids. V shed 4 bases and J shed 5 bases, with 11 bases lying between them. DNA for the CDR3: TGTGCCAGCAGTTGGGGACTGCAAAATGAAAAACTGTTTTTT. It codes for CASSWGLQNEKLFF.

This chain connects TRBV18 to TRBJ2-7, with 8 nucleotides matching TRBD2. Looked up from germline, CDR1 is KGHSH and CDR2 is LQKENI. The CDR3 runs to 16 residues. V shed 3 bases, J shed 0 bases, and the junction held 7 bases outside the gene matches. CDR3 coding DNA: TGTGCCAGCTCACCGTCGGGAGGGATTTCCTCCTACGAGCAGTACTTC. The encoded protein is CASSPSGGISSYEQYF.

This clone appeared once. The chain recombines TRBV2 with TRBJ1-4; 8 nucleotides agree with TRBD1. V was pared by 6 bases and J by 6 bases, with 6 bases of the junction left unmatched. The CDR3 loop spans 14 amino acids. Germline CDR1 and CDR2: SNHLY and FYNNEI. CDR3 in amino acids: CASRNRGLHEKLFF. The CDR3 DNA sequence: TGTGCCAGCAGGAACAGGGGGTTGCATGAAAAACTGTTTTTT.

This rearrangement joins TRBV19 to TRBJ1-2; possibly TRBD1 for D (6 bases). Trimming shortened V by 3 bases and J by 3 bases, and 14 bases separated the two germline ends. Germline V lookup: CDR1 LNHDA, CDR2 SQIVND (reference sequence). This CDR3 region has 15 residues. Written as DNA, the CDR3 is TGTGCCAGTAGTATTGATTGGGGGGGCCACTATGGCTACACCTTC. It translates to CASSIDWGGHYGYTF.

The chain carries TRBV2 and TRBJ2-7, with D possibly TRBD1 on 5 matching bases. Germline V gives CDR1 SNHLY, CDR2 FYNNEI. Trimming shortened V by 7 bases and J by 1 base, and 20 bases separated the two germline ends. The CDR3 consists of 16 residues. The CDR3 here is CASIPFRVVASYEQYF. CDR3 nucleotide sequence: TGTGCCAGCATCCCCTTCAGGGTCGTCGCGTCCTACGAGCAGTACTTC. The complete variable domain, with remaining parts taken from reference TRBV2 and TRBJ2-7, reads EPEVTQTPSHQVTQMGQEVILRCVPISNHLYFYWYRQILGQKVEFLVSFYNNEISEKSEIFDDQFSVERPDGSNFTLKIRSTKLEDSAMYFCASIPFRVVASYEQYFGPGTRLTVT.

CDR3: CASSLVTGGPSRNSPLHF. CDR3 bases: TGCGCCAGCAGCTTGGTGACAGGGGGCCCCAGCCGAAATTCACCCCTCCACTTT. The gene calls are TRBV5-1 and TRBJ1-6; TRBD1 aligns across 10 bases. Germline assignment: CDR1 SGHRS and CDR2 YFSETQ. This CDR3 is 18 amino acids long. Germline trimming cut 0 bases from V and 7 bases from J; bases unmatched to any gene: 10.